A few counts support the clone carrying this TCR beta chain. What it binds is not known. The CDR3 runs to 13 residues. Germline CDR1 and CDR2: WSHSY and SAAADI. The V segment lost 6 bases and the J segment 3 bases; nucleotides outside the gene matches: 2. The data derive from a study of T cells after yellow fever vaccination. General study points: Among primary-vaccination clones, most reappeared after the booster, at around 97% for CD4 and 88% for CD8.

In TCRdb, the 5' RACE reads were re-called with MiXCR into one record per CDR3 protein. This sample has hundreds of thousands of distinct CDR3 sequences, with 15% to 20% found just once. The chain joins TRBV10-2 to TRBJ2-7; 10 bases line up with TRBD1. The sample consisted of PBMCs, taken 15 days after the yellow fever booster vaccination. The clonotype comes from a young man who received the YFV17D yellow fever vaccine. The CDR3 protein is CASRGQGYYEQYF. The CDR3 DNA reads as TGCGCCAGCAGGGGACAGGGGTACTACGAGCAGTACTTC.